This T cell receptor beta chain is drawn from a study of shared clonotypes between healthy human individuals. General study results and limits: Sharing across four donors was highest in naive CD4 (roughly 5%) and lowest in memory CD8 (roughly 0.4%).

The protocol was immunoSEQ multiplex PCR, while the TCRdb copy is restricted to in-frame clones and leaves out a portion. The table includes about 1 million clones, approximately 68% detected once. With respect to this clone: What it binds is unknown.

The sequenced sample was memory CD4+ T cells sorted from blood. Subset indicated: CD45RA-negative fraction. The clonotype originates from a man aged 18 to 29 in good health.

CDR3 residues: CASHTQGDNSPLHF. CDR3 bases: TGTGCCAGTCATACCCAGGGTGACAATTCACCCCTCCACTTT. V gene TRBV19 combines with J gene TRBJ1-6; perhaps TRBD1 as D (5 bases). The length of the CDR3 is 14 residues. V dropped 8 bases and J dropped 7 bases, with 15 bases sitting between them. Germline loops: CDR1 LNHDA, CDR2 SQIVND (reference sequence).